This T cell receptor beta chain was sequenced in a study of molecular identifiers for immune sequencing clone quantification. Study as a whole: Sequencing covered four of five parts into which replicate RNA from approximately 20,000 or 100,000 naive CD8 cells was split.

The CDR3 has 13 amino acids. The V end was cut by 5 bases, the J end by 2 bases, with 9 bases between. Sorted cells numbering 20,000 to 1,000,000, with 10%, 30% or 50% RNA, yielded the naive CD8 libraries. From the PCR reads, TCRdb called clonotypes with MiXCR, one entry per CDR3 protein. Seen here are about 320,000 distinct CDR3 sequences, 24% observed once, and the top ten hold 0.65% to 0.75%. The study's findings and limits: Highly expanded clone sizes could be underestimated by identical TCR molecules that share a barcode. For effector cells, clones above 20 RNA copies held over 97% of molecules; for naive cells, under 1%.

This clonotype was observed a handful of times. Its antigen is still unknown. This rearrangement joins TRBV12-3 or TRBV12-4 to TRBJ2-5, with D possibly being TRBD2 (5 bases). What was sequenced was naive CD8+ T cells from blood, with Jurkat cell RNA spiked in. As for subset: FACS-sorted CD8+CD4-CCR7+CD45RA+ naive T cells. This receptor was identified in a human donor in good health. Some libraries in this study had Jurkat cell RNA spiked in. The CDR3, as DNA: TGTGCCAGCAGTGGACTGGGTCAAGAGACCCAGTACTTC. Encoded protein: CASSGLGQETQYF.